This entry lists 24 T cell receptor beta chains sequenced from one sample in a study of identical twins. TCRdb redid the calling of the 5' RACE reads with MiXCR, one entry per CDR3 protein. Here the sample spans roughly 690,000 distinct CDR3 sequences, 21% being singletons. This sample also appeared in a second study, on T cells expressing NK-cell markers.

Sequenced material: PBMCs. The receptor source for this set is a young woman in good health.

This chain joins TRBV20-1 and TRBJ2-5, with D perhaps assigned TRBD1 or TRBD2 (5 bases each). Trimming pared 6 bases from V and 5 bases from J, leaving 16 bases between. Germline CDR1 is DFQATT and CDR2 is SNEGSKA (reference sequence). The CDR3 is 13 residues long. The CDR3 reads CSAHGTSRETQYF. CDR3 DNA sequence: TGCAGTGCACACGGGACCTCCAGGGAGACCCAGTACTTC.

This clonotype was detected only a few times. Germline is not matched at one junction end, which may reflect a read error. CDR3 nucleotide sequence: TGCAGCGTTGACAAACTGGACAGGTCGATCCCCTTT. Its protein product is CSVDKLDRSIPF. The gene calls are TRBV29-1 and TRBJ1-1, with TRBD1 matching 7 bases. Germline CDR1 is SQVTM and CDR2 is ANQGSEA. The CDR3 covers 12 residues.

This clonotype was detected a few times. The J gene is TRBJ2-5, the V gene TRBV20-1, with D tentatively TRBD1 (6 bases). Per germline, CDR1 DFQATT and CDR2 SNEGSKA (reference sequence). Trimming took off 1 base at V and 7 bases at J, with 13 bases between the two ends. CDR3 size: 13 residues. The CDR3 coding sequence is TGCAGTGCTAGAGGCGGACAGTCGGGGACCCAGTACTTC. Protein: CSARGGQSGTQYF.

This sequence joins TRBV12-3 or TRBV12-4 and TRBJ2-1; 9 positions match TRBD1. Unmatched junction bases numbered 14, after V lost 7 bases and J lost 4 bases. The CDR3 sequence is 17 residues long. This CDR3 reads CASNRRLGTGLYNEQFF. The CDR3 DNA sequence: TGTGCCAGCAATCGGCGTCTGGGGACAGGGTTATACAATGAGCAGTTCTTC.

The V call is TRBV7-9, the J call TRBJ2-7; D gene unclear. The CDR3 length is 16 residues. Deletions cut 1 base from V and 7 bases from J, with 20 bases between. CDR1 and CDR2 from the germline V gene are SEHNR and FQNEAQ (reference sequence). The CDR3 reads CASSLGARTLYVEQYF. CDR3 sequence (DNA): TGTGCCAGCAGCTTAGGAGCCAGAACTCTATACGTTGAGCAGTACTTC.

CDR3 protein: CASSVEVFNTGELFF. Here the CDR3 DNA reads TGTGCCAGCAGTGTCGAGGTTTTCAACACCGGGGAGCTGTTTTTT. This chain joins TRBV2 and TRBJ2-2; D gene uncertain. Trimming removed 4 bases at V and 2 bases at J, with 11 bases between. This CDR3 comprises 15 residues. The V gene's germline CDR1 is SNHLY and CDR2 FYNNEI.

The gene calls are TRBV5-1 and TRBJ2-7, with TRBD2 matching 11 bases. J gave up 1 base and V 5 bases, and 8 bases lay outside the gene matches. CDR3 length: 16 residues. The germline V gene has CDR1 SGHRS and CDR2 YFSETQ. Here the CDR3 reads CASRLNLAGGSYEQYF. The CDR3 bases are TGCGCCAGCAGGCTGAACCTAGCGGGAGGTTCCTACGAGCAGTACTTC.

The chain employs TRBV15 and TRBJ2-1; D remains ambiguous. Germline CDR1 reads LNHNV; CDR2 reads YYDKDF (reference sequence). CDR3 size: 16 residues. V lost 0 bases, J lost 8 bases, and 17 bases lay in between. The CDR3: CATSRDTGQFVDEQFF. CDR3 nucleotide sequence: TGTGCCACCAGCAGAGATACCGGGCAGTTTGTGGATGAGCAGTTCTTC.

This clonotype was seen only a few times. The chain carries TRBV20-1 and TRBJ2-5; D unresolved. The length of the CDR3 is 15 residues. Trimming removed 0 bases at V and 1 base at J, with 12 bases between. CDR1 is DFQATT, CDR2 SNEGSKA, per germline (reference sequence). The CDR3 DNA sequence: TGCAGTGCTAGAGACCCCGTGGGGTTCCAAGAGACCCAGTACTTC. It is translated as CSARDPVGFQETQYF.

This clonotype occurred many times. The V gene is TRBV12-3 or TRBV12-4, the J gene TRBJ2-7, with 9 bases matching TRBD1. CDR3 size: 15 residues. V gave up 5 bases and J gave up 3 bases; unmatched junction bases: 8. The CDR3 here is CASSPGQGGSYEQYF. The CDR3 nucleotides are TGTGCCAGCAGTCCGGGACAGGGCGGTAGCTACGAGCAGTACTTC.

This sequence joins TRBV27 and TRBJ2-2; D gene ambiguous. V was cut by 11 bases and J by 2 bases, with 3 bases left in between. The CDR3 spans 10 residues. Germline loops: CDR1 MNHEY, CDR2 SMNVEV (reference sequence). This CDR3 reads CALNTGELFF. The CDR3 DNA sequence: TGTGCCCTTAACACCGGGGAGCTGTTTTTT.

This clonotype was counted at least ten times. The chain couples TRBV20-1 to TRBJ2-5, with TRBD2 identical over 11 bases. The CDR3 extends over 18 amino acids. Germline V gene sequence: CDR1 DFQATT, CDR2 SNEGSKA (reference sequence). With V trimmed by 0 bases and J by 0 bases, 9 bases remained unmatched. The CDR3 sequence: CSARDRGLAVVYQETQYF. The CDR3 coding sequence is TGCAGTGCTAGAGATCGGGGACTAGCGGTAGTGTACCAAGAGACCCAGTACTTC.

This clonotype appeared a few times. The chain employs TRBV28 and TRBJ2-2; D gene ambiguous. The CDR3 is 13 amino acids. Per the germline V gene, CDR1 is MDHEN and CDR2 is SYDVKM. V lost 2 bases and J lost 9, with 10 bases in between. CDR3 in amino acids: CASSLVLTRELFF. CDR3 coding DNA: TGTGCCAGCAGTTTAGTCCTGACCAGGGAGCTGTTTTTT.

This clonotype has at least ten counts. CDR3 in amino acids: CSARGRGVSTDTQYF. In DNA form, the CDR3 reads TGCAGTGCTAGAGGAAGGGGCGTTAGCACAGATACGCAGTATTTT. This sequence joins TRBV20-1 and TRBJ2-3; weak D call: TRBD1 (5 bases). The CDR3 runs 15 residues. CDR1 and CDR2 from the germline V gene are DFQATT and SNEGSKA (reference sequence). V lost 1 base, J lost 0 bases, and 11 bases lay in between.

The chain links TRBV13 to TRBJ2-7; 7 positions match TRBD1. The junction had 10 bases not matched to a gene; V was cut back by 5 bases and J by 6 bases. Per germline, CDR1 PRHDT and CDR2 FYEKMQ (reference sequence). The CDR3 loop spans 14 amino acids. Here the CDR3 reads CASSPTGRQAEQYF. CDR3 DNA sequence: TGTGCCAGCAGCCCGACAGGGAGACAGGCCGAGCAGTACTTC. Using reference TRBV13 and TRBJ2-7 for the parts outside the CDR3, the full variable domain is AAGVIQSPRHLIKEKRETATLKCYPIPRHDTVYWYQQGPGQDPQFLISFYEKMQSDKGSIPDRFSAQQFSDYHSELNMSSLELGDSALYFCASSPTGRQAEQYFGPGTRLTVT.

The chain links TRBV12-3 or TRBV12-4 to TRBJ2-5; D is uncertain. Trimming shortened V by 5 bases and J by 3 bases, and 10 bases separated the two germline ends. The CDR3 contains 13 residues. The CDR3 sequence is CASSPPLEETQYF. DNA for the CDR3: TGTGCCAGCAGTCCGCCCCTCGAAGAGACCCAGTACTTC.

This clonotype has ten or more counts. The chain combines TRBV29-1 with TRBJ2-1, with TRBD1 matching 8 bases. After removal of 6 bases from V and 10 bases from J, the junction contained 17 bases not matched to a gene. The germline V gene encodes CDR1 SQVTM and CDR2 ANQGSEA. The CDR3 has 15 amino acids. The CDR3 DNA is TGCAGCGTCCGGTGGACAGGGAGACCTATACAAGAGCAGTTCTTC. Encoded protein: CSVRWTGRPIQEQFF.

This chain uses TRBV25-1 with TRBJ2-3; 8 bases are a match to TRBD2. The CDR3 loop spans 17 amino acids. Germline CDR1 reads MGHDK; CDR2 reads SYGVNS. V was pared by 0 bases and J by 1 base, with 6 bases of the junction left unmatched. The CDR3 sequence is CASSEYWTAGGTDTQYF. In DNA form, the CDR3 reads TGTGCCAGCAGTGAATATTGGACAGCGGGGGGCACAGATACGCAGTATTTT.

The rearrangement joins TRBV15 to TRBJ2-1; D not certain. This CDR3 region has 13 residues. Germline-derived CDR1 and CDR2 are LNHNV and YYDKDF (reference sequence). V shed 3 bases and J shed 9 bases, with 12 bases lying between them. The CDR3 region has the DNA TGTGCCACCAGCAGCCCTAGTAAGGGTGAGCAGTTCTTC. Its protein product is CATSSPSKGEQFF.

This clonotype was picked up a small number of times. The chain has TRBV10-3 and TRBJ1-5, with TRBD1 as a possible D gene (5 bases). This CDR3 has 13 residues. Germline CDR1 ENHRY, CDR2 SYGVKD. Trimming removed 3 bases at V and 11 bases at J, with 14 bases between. CDR3 nucleotides: TGTGCCATCAGTGAAGACACTCGGGGGGCCCAGCATTTT. As protein: CAISEDTRGAQHF.

This clonotype came up a few times. The rearrangement uses TRBV28 and TRBJ2-1; 15 bases match TRBD2. CDR1 MDHEN and CDR2 SYDVKM come from the germline V gene. The CDR3 spans 14 residues. Trimming cost V 6 bases and J 9 bases; bases outside gene matches: 3. The CDR3 DNA reads as TGTGCCAGCAGGCGGACTAGCGGGAGGGGTGAGCAGTTCTTC. This translates into CASRRTSGRGEQFF.

The chain joins TRBV6-2 or TRBV6-3 to TRBJ2-1; D is uncertain. CDR3 length equals 13 residues. The V end lost 0 bases, the J end lost 10 bases, and 10 bases lay between the germline ends. Looked up from germline, CDR1 is MNHEY and CDR2 is SVGEGT. CDR3 bases: TGTGCCAGCAGTTACTCGATGATCACAGAGCAGTTCTTC. Translating gives CASSYSMITEQFF.

This clonotype was seen a few times. This chain joins TRBV7-2 and TRBJ2-1; a possible D gene is TRBD2 (6 bases). Trimming cost V 4 bases and J 7 bases, with 20 bases left between them. The CDR3 loop spans 16 amino acids. Germline lookup yields CDR1 SGHTA and CDR2 FQGNSA. This chain's CDR3 is CASSSALDYRPNEQFF. CDR3 DNA sequence: TGTGCCAGCAGCTCCGCCTTGGACTATAGGCCAAATGAGCAGTTCTTC. The variable domain in full, completed from reference TRBV7-2 and TRBJ2-1, reads GAGVSQSPSNKVTEKGKDVELRCDPISGHTALYWYRQSLGQGLEFLIYFQGNSAPDKSGLPSDRFSAERTGGSVSTLTIQRTQQEDSAVYLCASSSALDYRPNEQFFGPGTRLTVL.

In this sample, this clonotype turned up many times. V is TRBV20-1 and J is TRBJ2-7; TRBD2 matches at 9 bases. V shed 6 bases, J shed 3 bases, and the junction held 15 bases outside the gene matches. Per germline, CDR1 DFQATT and CDR2 SNEGSKA (reference sequence). This CDR3 is 16 amino acids long. The DNA of the CDR3 is TGCAGTGCACGCCCGGGACTAGCAGGGAGGAACTACGAGCAGTACTTC. As protein: CSARPGLAGRNYEQYF.